This T cell receptor (beta chain) was documented in a study of Graves' ophthalmopathy and Graves' hyperthyroidism. The CDR3 covers 12 residues. Per germline, CDR1 GTSNPN and CDR2 SVGIG (reference sequence). V was trimmed by 0 bases and J by 3 bases, leaving 3 bases between them. This clonotype was seen at least ten times. As the template, RNA transcripts were used to amplify TCR beta CDR3 regions. The authors performed first-round RT-PCR with HTBI primers and then a second-round multiplex PCR. TCRdb redid the calling of the multiplex PCR reads with MiXCR, one entry per CDR3 protein. The table lists hundreds of thousands of distinct CDR3 sequences, roughly 20% of them singletons.

The sequence came from a woman younger than 35 with stable Graves' hyperthyroidism. Some clones in this sample may be carry-over from other donors' samples. The sequencing input was peripheral blood. This chain connects TRBV30 to TRBJ1-3; D is unresolved. The CDR3 reads CAWSVGGNTIYF. CDR3 coding DNA: TGTGCCTGGAGTGTAGGTGGAAACACCATATATTTT.